This T cell receptor (beta chain) was identified during a study of T cell responses to AZD1222 COVID-19 vaccine. As for the study in general: Pooling was applied to second doses at about 4 or about 12 weeks. Whole-study findings and limits: Clonal diversity was possibly underestimated, and white British individuals and females predominated among donors.

Here immunoSEQ multiplex PCR was the method, and the copy in TCRdb shows in-frame clones only, minus some. Among 100,000 to 150,000 clones listed, 92% were seen once. With respect to this clone: The antigen is unknown.

Trimming cost V 3 bases and J 0 bases; bases outside gene matches: 6. Germline-derived CDR1 and CDR2 are SGHRS and YFSETQ. The CDR3 has 16 amino acids. The chain has TRBV5-1 and TRBJ1-2; 9 nucleotides agree with TRBD1. The sample was peripheral blood, taken on day 0 of AZD1222 vaccination. The sequence was obtained from an adult in good health. The CDR3 DNA reads as TGCGCCAGCAGCTCGGGACAGGGAAAAGCTAACTATGGCTACACCTTC. Translated, it gives CASSSGQGKANYGYTF.